A selection of T cell receptor beta chains follows, all from one sample in a study of blood T cell repertoires in COVID-19. This table comes from immunoSEQ multiplex PCR, and its TCRdb copy is limited to in-frame clones, with some not included. The sample holds under 150,000 clones, about four fifths seen once. The sample consisted of peripheral blood. The source is a human donor with acute or convalescent COVID-19. The donor label of this sample is uncertain. CDR3s include the opening cysteine and the closing phenylalanine or tryptophan. Fields, in order: J gene, D gene, V gene, CDR3 length, clone size, CDR3 DNA, CDR3 protein. A D gene is named only where the DNA matches it firmly. Some rows mark clone size as missing; the rest say once, few, many or name a class of expanded clone.

>TRBJ2-7|TRBD2|TRBV7-2|16|NA
TGTGCCAGCAGCTCCCGCCCAGCGGGGGGGCCGGGCGAGCAGTACTTC
CASSSRPAGGPGEQYF
>TRBJ1-1|TRBD1|TRBV24-1|13|NA
TGTGCCACCGGGGATACAGGGGACACTGAAGCTTTCTTT
CATGDTGDTEAFF
>TRBJ1-1|NA|TRBV30|12|NA
TGTGCCTGGGGGCAGTGGAACACTGAAGCTTTCTTT
CAWGQWNTEAFF
>TRBJ2-7|TRBD2|TRBV11-2|17|NA
TGTGCCAGCAGCCGACGGACTAGCGGGGGGGATACCTACGAGCAGTACTTC
CASSRRTSGGDTYEQYF
>TRBJ1-2|NA|TRBV6-5|15|NA
TGTGCCAGCAGTTTACAGAACCCTAAGACCTATGGCTACACCTTC
CASSLQNPKTYGYTF
>TRBJ1-3|NA|TRBV5-4|15|NA
TGTGCCAGCAGCAAACAGGCGAGCGCTGGAAACACCATATATTTT
CASSKQASAGNTIYF
>TRBJ1-5|NA|TRBV11-2|15|NA
TGTGCCAGCAGCTTCTCCGGGACAAACAATCAGCCCCAGCATTTT
CASSFSGTNNQPQHF
>TRBJ1-1|NA|TRBV5-6|14|NA
TGTGCCAGCAGAGCGGGACATTTGAACACTGAAGCTTTCTTT
CASRAGHLNTEAFF
>TRBJ1-3|NA|TRBV6-5|14|NA
TGTGCCAGCAGTTCCCCGAAAAGGGGGAACACCATATATTTT
CASSSPKRGNTIYF
>TRBJ2-7|NA|TRBV2|15|few
TGTGCCAGCAGTGAATTGACAGTTAGCTCCTACGAGCAGTACTTC
CASSELTVSSYEQYF
>TRBJ2-6|NA|TRBV6-5|14|NA
TGTGCCAGCAGTTACGATCGGGGGGCCAACGTCCTGACTTTC
CASSYDRGANVLTF
>TRBJ2-3|NA|TRBV21-1|16|NA
TGTGCCAGCAGCAAAGAATCTCAAGCTCGCACAGATACGCAGTATTTT
CASSKESQARTDTQYF
>TRBJ1-6|TRBD1|TRBV28|15|many
TGTGCCAGCAGTCGCGGGACAGGGGTGGGTTCACCCCTCCACTTT
CASSRGTGVGSPLHF
>TRBJ1-2|NA|TRBV3-1/TRBV3-2|12|few
TGTGCCAGCAGCCAAGGATCCGAGGGCTACACCTTC
CASSQGSEGYTF
>TRBJ1-6|NA|TRBV7-8|16|few
TGTGCCAGCAGCTTAGCCTTGAGCTCCTATAATTCACCCCTCCACTTT
CASSLALSSYNSPLHF
>TRBJ2-6|NA|TRBV2|15|NA
TGTGCCAGCAGCCCAGACAGGATCGGGGCCAACGTCCTGACTTTC
CASSPDRIGANVLTF